The clone carrying this T cell receptor (beta chain) was detected only a few times. Its antigen is not known. Trimming took 5 bases from V and 0 from J; bases not matched to a gene: 4. This CDR3 has 15 amino acids. Germline V gene lookup returns CDR1 MNHEY and CDR2 SMNVEV (reference sequence). The sample originates from a study of cytomegalovirus exposure and HLA in healthy donors. Study-wide results and caveats: Associated with cytomegalovirus, according to the listing, were some 150 TCR beta chains.

Researchers ran the PCR with 60 Vbeta and 13 Jbeta primers. Method: immunoSEQ multiplex PCR; TCRdb's copy keeps in-frame clones and lacks some. The data show roughly 140,000 clones, roughly three quarters seen once. This TCR was recovered from a man aged 18 to 29 in good health and CMV-seronegative. The chain combines TRBV27 with TRBJ2-7, with TRBD2 matching 10 bases. The sequenced sample was PBMCs. The CDR3 protein is CASSRLAGASYEQYF. CDR3 bases: TGTGCCAGCAGTCGACTAGCGGGCGCCTCCTACGAGCAGTACTTC.